One sample yielded the 26 T cell receptor beta chains listed below, sequenced in a study of blood T cell repertoires in COVID-19. TCRdb's copy holds only in-frame clones and misses some; the assay was immunoSEQ multiplex PCR. The data hold over 600,000 clones, with 85% to 90% observed a single time. The sequencing sample was made of peripheral blood. These receptors all come from a young woman with acute or convalescent COVID-19.

Comment on this clone: The sample holds other DNA sequences that translate to the same CDR3. The chain links TRBV9 to TRBJ2-1, with D perhaps matching TRBD1 (5 bases). There are 13 residues in the CDR3. Trimming cost V 0 bases and J 4 bases, with 5 bases left between them. Germline V lookup: CDR1 SGDLS, CDR2 YYNGEE. CDR3 bases: TGTGCCAGCAGCGTAGGACAGTACAATGAGCAGTTCTTC. Translating it yields CASSVGQYNEQFF.

V is TRBV19 and J is TRBJ2-2; D possibly corresponds to TRBD2 (7 bases). The CDR3 extends over 11 amino acids. Germline CDR1 LNHDA, CDR2 SQIVND (reference sequence). The CDR3 bases are TGTGCAAGCTCCGGGGGGCGGGAGCTGTTTTTT. Protein sequence: CASSGGRELFF.

The rearrangement uses TRBV7-9 and TRBJ2-1, with D possibly TRBD2 on 5 matching bases. Trimming took 2 bases from V and 2 from J, leaving 10 bases between them. Germline V gives CDR1 SEHNR, CDR2 FQNEAQ (reference sequence). This CDR3 spans 15 amino acids. The CDR3 nucleotides read TGTGCCAGCAGCTTACAAGGAGGCGCCTACAATGAGCAGTTCTTC. This sequence encodes CASSLQGGAYNEQFF.

The chain employs TRBV18 and TRBJ2-5, with D unclear. There are 14 residues in the CDR3. Trimming removed 4 bases from V and 5 bases from J, with 14 bases in between. Germline loops: CDR1 KGHSH, CDR2 LQKENI. The CDR3 loop is CASSLRVSGETQYF. Here the CDR3 DNA reads TGTGCCAGCTCACTCCGGGTTTCCGGGGAGACCCAGTACTTC.

This clone was detected only once. The CDR3 DNA reads TGTGCCTGGAAAGGGGGGGGATCCTATAATTCACCCCTCCACTTT. Encoded protein: CAWKGGGSYNSPLHF. This chain joins TRBV30 and TRBJ1-6, with TRBD1 as a possible D gene (6 bases). The CDR3 runs 15 residues. V was shortened by 4 bases and J by 1 base, with 11 bases between the two germline ends. Germline CDR1 is GTSNPN and CDR2 is SVGIG (reference sequence).

This clone was observed a single time. V gene TRBV30 combines with J gene TRBJ1-5, with D possibly TRBD1 on 5 matching bases. Looked up from germline, CDR1 is GTSNPN and CDR2 is SVGIG (reference sequence). The CDR3 contains 14 residues. V was pared by 5 bases and J by 4 bases, with 15 bases between. In nucleotides, the CDR3 is TGTGCCTGGGGGGGACTAAAGGCTAATCAGCCCCAGCATTTT. Its translation: CAWGGLKANQPQHF. The full variable domain, its missing parts supplied by reference TRBV30 and TRBJ1-5, is SQTIHQWPATLVQPVGSPLSLECTVEGTSNPNLYWYRQAAGRGLQLLFYSVGIGQISSEVPQNLSASRPQDRQFILSSKKLLLSDSGFYLCAWGGLKANQPQHFGDGTRLSIL.

Regarding this clone: This sample includes further DNA sequences coding for the same CDR3. The V call is TRBV20-1, the J call TRBJ2-1; D is unresolved. The CDR3 is 11 residues long. Germline-derived CDR1 and CDR2 are DFQATT and SNEGSKA (reference sequence). V was clipped by 3 bases and J by 9 bases, with 9 bases between them. CDR3 sequence: CSASGRSEQFF. DNA for the CDR3: TGCAGTGCTAGTGGTCGTAGTGAGCAGTTCTTC.

The chain uses TRBV6-2 or TRBV6-3 and TRBJ1-2; TRBD1 is a possible D gene (5 bases). CDR1 MNHEY and CDR2 SVGEGT come from the germline V gene. V was shortened by 6 bases and J by 4 bases, with 12 bases between the two germline ends. This CDR3 has 13 residues. The CDR3 DNA is TGTGCCAGCAGCCCTGACAGTTTCTATGGCTACACCTTC. This translates into CASSPDSFYGYTF.

The chain employs TRBV19 and TRBJ1-2; TRBD1 matches at 9 bases. V was clipped by 7 bases and J by 6 bases; unmatched bases: 15. The CDR3 has 16 residues. Germline assignment: CDR1 LNHDA and CDR2 SQIVND (reference sequence). CDR3 in DNA: TGTGCCAGTAAACGTAATCCGGGACAGGGAAAAGATGGCTACACCTTC. Its translation: CASKRNPGQGKDGYTF. Looking up the rest from reference TRBV19 and TRBJ1-2 gives the full variable domain: DGGITQSPKYLFRKEGQNVTLSCEQNLNHDAMYWYRQDPGQGLRLIYYSQIVNDFQKGDIAEGYSVSREKKESFPLTVTSAQKNPTAFYLCASKRNPGQGKDGYTFGSGTRLTVV.

This sequence joins TRBV19 and TRBJ2-5; TRBD1 matches 11 bases. The germline gives CDR1 LNHDA, CDR2 SQIVND (reference sequence). After removal of 2 bases from V and 4 bases from J, the junction contained 12 bases not matched to a gene. The CDR3 contains 18 residues. The CDR3 DNA is TGTGCCAGTAGTATACCCCACCGGACAGGGGGCTATGTAGAGACCCAGTACTTC. This sequence encodes CASSIPHRTGGYVETQYF.

This chain joins TRBV28 and TRBJ1-5; 7 bases agree with TRBD1. The CDR3 sequence is 15 residues long. CDR1 is MDHEN, CDR2 SYDVKM, per germline. Trimming took 3 bases from V and 3 from J; bases not matched to a gene: 5. Here the CDR3 reads CASSFPGQHNQPQHF. The CDR3 DNA reads as TGTGCCAGCAGTTTCCCGGGACAGCACAATCAGCCCCAGCATTTT.

The chain links TRBV4-1 to TRBJ2-7; 7 bases align to TRBD1. This CDR3 is 14 amino acids long. V was clipped by 0 bases and J by 4 bases; unmatched bases: 3. Per the germline V gene, CDR1 is MGHRA and CDR2 is YSYEKL. This CDR3 reads CASSQELTGYEQYF. In nucleotides, the CDR3 is TGCGCCAGCAGCCAAGAGTTGACAGGGTACGAGCAGTACTTC.

The gene calls are TRBV6-6 and TRBJ1-5; no clear D gene. Trimming took 5 bases from V and 0 from J, leaving 14 bases between them. CDR1 and CDR2 from the germline V gene are MNHNY and SVGAGI (reference sequence). This CDR3 comprises 16 residues. The CDR3 DNA follows: TGTGCCAGCAGTCATCCGGGAGAAATTAGCAATCAGCCCCAGCATTTT. Amino acids: CASSHPGEISNQPQHF.

A word on this clone: The same CDR3 also results from other DNA sequences found in this sample. The CDR3 is CASSLRGSNQPQHF. DNA for the CDR3: TGTGCCAGCAGCTTGCGGGGGAGCAATCAGCCCCAGCATTTT. The rearrangement links TRBV7-2 to TRBJ1-5, with a tentative D call TRBD1 (5 bases). Germline V gene data show CDR1 as SGHTA and CDR2 as FQGNSA. The length of the CDR3 is 14 residues. V lost 3 bases, J lost 1 base, and 7 bases lay in between.

V gene TRBV12-5 combines with J gene TRBJ2-7, with D uncertain. The CDR3 sequence is 11 residues long. The germline V and J ends were trimmed by 5 bases and 4 bases, with 6 bases remaining between them. Germline CDR1 is LGHNT and CDR2 is FRNRAP. This CDR3 is CASGQAYEQYF. The CDR3 coding sequence is TGTGCTAGTGGTCAAGCGTACGAGCAGTACTTC. Supplemented by reference TRBV12-5 and TRBJ2-7, the full variable domain reads DARVTQTPRHKVTEMGQEVTMRCQPILGHNTVFWYRQTMMQGLELLAYFRNRAPLDDSGMPKDRFSAEMPDATLATLKIQPSEPRDSAVYFCASGQAYEQYFGPGTRLTVT.

The chain is built from TRBV27 and TRBJ1-2; 7 nucleotides agree with TRBD1. The CDR3 runs to 15 residues. Per the germline V gene, CDR1 is MNHEY and CDR2 is SMNVEV (reference sequence). V shed 8 bases and J 2 bases; nucleotides not matched to a gene: 11. The CDR3 sequence: CASCPRTGFNYGYTF. The CDR3 nucleotides are TGTGCCAGCTGTCCACGGACAGGCTTCAACTATGGCTACACCTTC.

V is TRBV11-2 and J is TRBJ2-6; the D is unclear. V was clipped by 6 bases and J by 2 bases, with 11 bases between them. There are 15 residues in the CDR3. Looked up from germline, CDR1 is SGHAT and CDR2 is FQNNGV. This CDR3 is CASRSPVAGANVLTF. In nucleotides, the CDR3 is TGTGCCAGCAGATCCCCGGTGGCTGGGGCCAACGTCCTGACTTTC. The full variable domain, its missing parts supplied by reference TRBV11-2 and TRBJ2-6, is EAGVAQSPRYKIIEKRQSVAFWCNPISGHATLYWYQQILGQGPKLLIQFQNNGVVDDSQLPKDRFSAERLKGVDSTLKIQPAKLEDSAVYLCASRSPVAGANVLTFGAGSRLTVL.

This sequence joins TRBV9 and TRBJ1-6; D is unresolved. The CDR3 spans 15 residues. V lost 4 bases and J lost 3, with 11 bases in between. CDR1 is SGDLS and CDR2 is YYNGEE in the germline V gene. This CDR3 reads CASSSSRNYNSPLHF. The CDR3 DNA sequence: TGTGCCAGCAGCTCCTCGAGAAACTATAATTCACCCCTCCACTTT.

This rearrangement joins TRBV4-1 to TRBJ1-5, with D possibly matching TRBD1 (6 bases). Germline CDR1 MGHRA, CDR2 YSYEKL. CDR3 length equals 16 residues. Trimming removed 1 base from V and 7 bases from J, with 17 bases in between. This chain's CDR3 is CASSQAPGHVGQPQHF. In nucleotides, the CDR3 is TGCGCCAGCAGCCAAGCCCCGGGACACGTGGGCCAGCCCCAGCATTTT.

V and J are TRBV27 and TRBJ2-1; no reliable D call. The CDR3 spans 15 residues. Germline-derived CDR1 and CDR2 are MNHEY and SMNVEV (reference sequence). Trimming left V 2 bases short and J 3 bases short, with 11 bases between. The CDR3 nucleotides read TGTGCCAGCAGTTTAGTCCCTACCTTCTACAATGAGCAGTTCTTC. Protein product: CASSLVPTFYNEQFF.

The sample holds one count of this clone. Other DNA sequences of this sample code for an identical CDR3. This chain joins TRBV7-2 and TRBJ2-1; 7 positions match TRBD2. There are 13 residues in the CDR3. Germline CDR1 SGHTA, CDR2 FQGNSA. V was pared by 5 bases and J by 5 bases, with 3 bases of the junction left unmatched. CDR3 DNA sequence: TGTGCCAGCAGCCTGGGACTAAACAATGAGCAGTTCTTC. This gives the protein CASSLGLNNEQFF.

This sequence joins TRBV6-5 and TRBJ1-2; 7 bases are a match to TRBD1. With 6 bases clipped from V and 4 bases from J, the junction kept 5 bases outside the gene matches. CDR3 length: 13 residues. The germline gives CDR1 MNHEY, CDR2 SVGAGI. CDR3 in amino acids: CASRRQGGYGYTF. CDR3 in DNA: TGTGCCAGCAGAAGACAGGGTGGCTATGGCTACACCTTC.

This clone appeared a single time. The chain is built from TRBV5-1 and TRBJ1-5; no clear D. The V end was cut by 4 bases, the J end by 6 bases, with 14 bases between. The length of the CDR3 is 14 residues. Germline V CDR1 and CDR2: SGHRS, YFSETQ. CDR3 region: CASSPDTGSQPQHF. The CDR3 DNA reads as TGCGCCAGCAGCCCCGACACCGGGAGTCAGCCCCAGCATTTT.

This clone was recorded only once. The chain couples TRBV6-2 or TRBV6-3 to TRBJ2-4; TRBD2 agrees at 7 bases. This CDR3 contains 15 residues. The V segment lost 6 bases and the J segment 7 bases; nucleotides outside the gene matches: 12. Germline V CDR1 and CDR2: MNHEY, SVGEGT. The CDR3 loop reads CASSPSLGGSNIQYF. The CDR3 nucleotides are TGTGCCAGCAGCCCCTCTCTGGGGGGGAGTAACATTCAGTACTTC.

The chain links TRBV27 to TRBJ1-6; D call uncertain. Between the trimmed V and J ends, which lost 2 bases and 0 bases, there was a span of 11 bases. The CDR3 has 17 residues. Germline CDR1 reads MNHEY; CDR2 reads SMNVEV (reference sequence). The CDR3 region is CASSLIGDSSYNSPLHF. Here the CDR3 DNA reads TGTGCCAGCAGTTTAATAGGAGATAGCTCCTATAATTCACCCCTCCACTTT.

The chain has TRBV3-1 (or the pseudogene TRBV3-2) and TRBJ1-2; 10 bases are shared with TRBD1. Germline loops: CDR1 LGHDT, CDR2 YNNKEL (reference sequence). The CDR3 totals 15 residues. The V gene end was trimmed by 3 bases and the J gene end by 7 bases; junction bases not matched to a gene: 8. This chain's CDR3 is CASSQGTGARPGYTF. The CDR3 region has the DNA TGTGCCAGCAGCCAGGGGACAGGGGCGCGGCCTGGCTACACCTTC.